The 15 T cell receptor beta chains presented below share a single source sample, sequenced in a study of blood T cell repertoires in COVID-19. Using immunoSEQ multiplex PCR, the repertoire was profiled, and TCRdb retains in-frame clones only, with some absent. This sample has 150,000 to 200,000 clones, with about 80% found just once. The material sequenced was PBMCs or T cells enriched from blood (not recorded which). The receptors were gathered from a man aged 55-75 years who had been exposed to COVID-19.

The chain uses TRBV7-2 and TRBJ2-1; 7 bases map to TRBD2. The CDR3 is 15 amino acids. Looked up from germline, CDR1 is SGHTA and CDR2 is FQGNSA. The J segment lost 3 bases and the V segment lost 3 bases, leaving 5 bases of the junction unmatched. The CDR3 loop reads CASSLQAGFYNEQFF. Written as DNA, the CDR3 is TGTGCCAGCAGCTTGCAAGCGGGGTTCTACAATGAGCAGTTCTTC.

V and J are TRBV5-1 and TRBJ1-2, with D perhaps TRBD1 (5 bases). The CDR3 spans 14 residues. Germline loops: CDR1 SGHRS, CDR2 YFSETQ. V was clipped by 4 bases and J by 5 bases, with 15 bases between them. In DNA, the CDR3 is TGCGCCAGCAGCGCGGGGACCGTATCTTATGGCTACACCTTC. This encodes CASSAGTVSYGYTF.

CDR3 residues: CASSFIRDRPSGNTIYF. The CDR3 bases are TGTGCCAGCAGCTTCATTAGGGACAGGCCGTCTGGAAACACCATATATTTT. V and J are TRBV5-6 and TRBJ1-3; 8 nucleotides align to TRBD1. Germline assignment: CDR1 SGHDT and CDR2 YYEEEE. The CDR3 contains 17 residues. V lost 2 bases, J lost 1 base, and 8 bases stayed unmatched.

The chain combines TRBV28 with TRBJ2-7, with 7 positions matching TRBD2. The ends lost 6 bases at V and 1 base at J; junction bases unmatched: 6. Germline CDR1 reads MDHEN; CDR2 reads SYDVKM. The CDR3 sequence is 14 residues long. The CDR3 DNA reads as TGTGCCAGCAGATTAGCGGGTGGGTCCTACGAGCAGTACTTC. As protein: CASRLAGGSYEQYF.

CDR3: CASSLGEGLGRTQYF. CDR3 DNA sequence: TGTGCCAGCAGCTTGGGGGAGGGCCTCGGCCGTACGCAGTATTTT. The chain has TRBV5-4 and TRBJ2-3, with 7 positions matching TRBD2. CDR1 is SGHNT and CDR2 is YYREEE in the germline V gene (reference sequence). V was clipped by 0 bases and J by 8 bases; unmatched bases: 9. The CDR3 totals 15 residues.

CDR3 residues: CAISGRNEQFF. The DNA of the CDR3 is TGTGCCATCAGTGGGAGGAATGAGCAGTTCTTC. The chain combines TRBV10-3 with TRBJ2-1; perhaps TRBD2 as D (5 bases). The CDR3 runs to 11 residues. V dropped 4 bases and J dropped 7 bases, with 5 bases sitting between them. Germline V gene data show CDR1 as ENHRY and CDR2 as SYGVKD.

This clone was detected only once. The V gene is TRBV7-8, the J gene TRBJ2-1; the match to TRBD1 covers 7 bases. The CDR3 consists of 15 residues. Germline CDR1 is SGHVS and CDR2 is FQNEAQ. V lost 5 bases to trimming and J lost 3 bases; unmatched junction nucleotides: 7. CDR3 sequence reads: CASSLGQDLYNEQFF. CDR3 sequence (DNA): TGTGCCAGCAGCCTCGGACAGGACCTCTACAATGAGCAGTTCTTC.

As concerns this clone: Other nucleotide sequences in the sample specify the same CDR3. This chain joins TRBV5-1 and TRBJ2-7; 7 positions agree with TRBD1. V lost 0 bases and J lost 2; bases outside the gene matches: 2. Germline V gene data show CDR1 as SGHRS and CDR2 as YFSETQ. This CDR3 has 14 amino acids. Written as DNA, the CDR3 is TGCGCCAGCAGCTTGGGACAGGGCGCCTACGAGCAGTACTTC. It encodes CASSLGQGAYEQYF.

V and J are TRBV7-2 and TRBJ2-7; 13 bases map to TRBD2. The CDR3 runs to 15 residues. CDR1 and CDR2 (germline): SGHTA, FQGNSA. V shed 5 bases and J 2 bases; nucleotides not matched to a gene: 3. The CDR3 nucleotides are TGTGCCAGCAGCCCAGGACTAGCGGGAGCCTACGAGCAGTACTTC. Translation: CASSPGLAGAYEQYF.

The chain carries TRBV19 and TRBJ1-1, with D maybe TRBD1 (6 bases). The CDR3 has 17 amino acids. CDR1 and CDR2 from the germline V gene are LNHDA and SQIVND (reference sequence). The V end was cut by 10 bases, the J end by 5 bases, with 29 bases between. The CDR3 nucleotides are TGTGCCATCAGGGGAGACCCAACGGGGGGAACACTGACTGAAGCTTTCTTT. Residues: CAIRGDPTGGTLTEAFF.

J is TRBJ2-5 and V is TRBV5-1; D might be TRBD1 (6 bases). Germline lookup yields CDR1 SGHRS and CDR2 YFSETQ. There are 14 residues in the CDR3. With 4 bases removed from V and 5 bases from J, the gap between germline ends came to 15 bases. The DNA for the CDR3 is TGCGCCAGCAGCCTGCAGGGGCCCGATGAGACCCAGTACTTC. This encodes CASSLQGPDETQYF.

The CDR3 protein is CASSLDVRNTEAFF. CDR3 in DNA: TGTGCCAGCAGCTTAGATGTCAGGAACACTGAAGCTTTCTTT. This chain links TRBV7-2 with TRBJ1-1; D unresolved. CDR1 and CDR2 (germline): SGHTA, FQGNSA. V was trimmed by 1 base and J by 1 base, leaving 7 bases between them. This CDR3 is 14 amino acids long.

The chain carries TRBV5-1 and TRBJ2-5; D is perhaps TRBD1 (5 bases). There are 15 residues in the CDR3. V was cut by 2 bases and J by 0 bases, with 11 bases left in between. CDR1 SGHRS and CDR2 YFSETQ come from the germline V gene. CDR3 DNA sequence: TGCGCCAGCAGCTTAGCCAGGGTGAACCAAGAGACCCAGTACTTC. Its translation is CASSLARVNQETQYF.

The chain employs TRBV6-5 and TRBJ2-1; D gene unclear. CDR3 size: 15 residues. The germline CDR1 and CDR2 sequences are MNHEY and SVGAGI. Trimming shortened V by 6 bases and J by 1 base, and 13 bases separated the two germline ends. For the CDR3, the DNA is TGTGCCAGCAGGGAGACTGGATCGTCCTACAATGAGCAGTTCTTC. The encoded protein is CASRETGSSYNEQFF.

This clone has more than one count but fewer than ten. This chain links TRBV2 with TRBJ1-2; weak D call: TRBD1 (6 bases). Germline lookup yields CDR1 SNHLY and CDR2 FYNNEI. This CDR3 spans 14 amino acids. Trimming stripped 8 bases from V and 0 bases from J, with 13 bases between. The CDR3 DNA sequence: TGTGCCAGCTTCAGGGGTAGAGCTAACTATGGCTACACCTTC. Translated, it gives CASFRGRANYGYTF.